The 18 T cell receptor beta chains reported below all come from one sample, sequenced in a study of blood T cell repertoires in COVID-19. TCRdb keeps only in-frame clones here, not all; method: immunoSEQ multiplex PCR. The sample consists of 140,000 to 150,000 clones, 88% of them appearing once. The sequencing sample was made of peripheral blood. The receptors were sampled from a woman aged 45-65 years with acute or convalescent COVID-19.

In nucleotides, the CDR3 is TGTGCCAGCAGCTATAGGGGGTCGGCTTTCTTT. The encoded protein is CASSYRGSAFF. The rearrangement joins TRBV13 to TRBJ1-1; D might be TRBD1 (6 bases). In germline, CDR1 is PRHDT, CDR2 FYEKMQ (reference sequence). With 4 bases removed from V and 11 bases from J, the gap between germline ends came to 11 bases. The CDR3 length is 11 residues.

The rearrangement joins TRBV5-1 to TRBJ2-1; 11 nucleotides agree with TRBD2. V shed 3 bases, J shed 6 bases, and the junction held 8 bases outside the gene matches. Germline CDR1 SGHRS, CDR2 YFSETQ. The CDR3 contains 16 residues. CDR3 loop: CASSSGTSGSGNEQFF. CDR3 DNA: TGCGCCAGCAGCTCCGGGACTAGCGGCTCCGGCAATGAGCAGTTCTTC.

This chain links TRBV6-5 with TRBJ2-2, with TRBD2 identical over 7 bases. Per germline, CDR1 MNHEY and CDR2 SVGAGI. This CDR3 has 15 amino acids. The V and J ends lost 7 bases and 1 base, in that order; junction bases with no gene match: 6. The CDR3 sequence: CASKGAGKNTGELFF. The CDR3 DNA sequence: TGTGCCAGCAAGGGAGCGGGGAAGAACACCGGGGAGCTGTTTTTT.

The chain recombines TRBV5-3 with TRBJ2-3; D may be TRBD2 (6 bases). TRBV5-3 is given ORF status, its function remaining uncertain. CDR3 size: 14 residues. Trimming pared 4 bases from V and 4 bases from J, leaving 13 bases between. The CDR3: CARSPGTSADTQYF. As DNA, the CDR3 is TGTGCCAGAAGCCCGGGGACTTCGGCAGATACGCAGTATTTT.

This chain joins TRBV19 and TRBJ2-5, with 7 bases identical to TRBD2. This CDR3 has 15 amino acids. V was pared by 1 base and J by 4 bases, with 6 bases of the junction left unmatched. CDR1 LNHDA and CDR2 SQIVND come from the germline V gene (reference sequence). CDR3 in amino acids: CASSIGLAAPETQYF. CDR3 nucleotides: TGTGCCAGTAGTATAGGCCTAGCGGCCCCAGAGACCCAGTACTTC.

This rearrangement joins TRBV28 to TRBJ2-7; TRBD1 matches 7 bases. Trimming took 5 bases from V and 4 from J; bases not matched to a gene: 5. Germline V lookup: CDR1 MDHEN, CDR2 SYDVKM. The CDR3 contains 13 residues. CDR3 in DNA: TGTGCCAGCAGTCTGGGACAGCCATACGAGCAGTACTTC. Protein: CASSLGQPYEQYF.

J is TRBJ1-1 and V is TRBV2, with TRBD1 as a possible D gene (5 bases). The V gene lost 1 base and the J gene lost 6 bases, with 15 bases spanning the gap. CDR3 size: 15 residues. Germline CDR1 reads SNHLY; CDR2 reads FYNNEI. This CDR3 reads CASSEGGYPGAEAFF. Written as DNA, the CDR3 is TGTGCCAGCAGTGAAGGGGGCTACCCGGGGGCTGAAGCTTTCTTT. Combining the CDR3 with reference TRBV2 and TRBJ1-1 gives the whole variable domain EPEVTQTPSHQVTQMGQEVILRCVPISNHLYFYWYRQILGQKVEFLVSFYNNEISEKSEIFDDQFSVERPDGSNFTLKIRSTKLEDSAMYFCASSEGGYPGAEAFFGQGTRLTVV.

This clone was seen a handful of times. The chain has TRBV3-1 (or the pseudogene TRBV3-2) and TRBJ2-7; no clear D gene. Trimming left V 5 bases short and J 6 bases short, with 11 bases between. Germline CDR1 is LGHDT and CDR2 is YNNKEL (reference sequence). This CDR3 has 12 amino acids. The CDR3 region has the DNA TGTGCCAGCAGCTACCAGAGAGGCGAGCAGTACTTC. It is translated as CASSYQRGEQYF.

The V and J genes are TRBV7-9 and TRBJ2-3, with 7 positions matching TRBD2. Looked up from germline, CDR1 is SEHNR and CDR2 is FQNEAQ (reference sequence). The CDR3 is made up of 16 amino acids. V shed 3 bases and J 5 bases; nucleotides not matched to a gene: 11. The CDR3 DNA is TGTGCCAGCAGCTTGCCCCGAGGTGCGGGGGTAGATACGCAGTATTTT. Its protein product is CASSLPRGAGVDTQYF.

The chain recombines TRBV2 with TRBJ2-3, with 9 bases fitting TRBD2. CDR1 is SNHLY and CDR2 is FYNNEI in the germline V gene. The J segment lost 3 bases and the V segment lost 7 bases, leaving 5 bases of the junction unmatched. The CDR3 loop spans 14 amino acids. In nucleotides, the CDR3 is TGTGCCAGCAACGGCGGGGGGGCTACAGATACGCAGTATTTT. Its translation is CASNGGGATDTQYF.

The V and J genes are TRBV2 and TRBJ2-3; 9 bases line up with TRBD1. This CDR3 has 15 amino acids. Germline CDR1 is SNHLY and CDR2 is FYNNEI. J was trimmed by 3 bases and V by 6 bases; bases with no gene match: 7. The CDR3 reads CASRTIDRGTDTQYF. The CDR3 DNA follows: TGTGCCAGCAGGACTATTGACAGGGGGACAGATACGCAGTATTTT.

The chain is built from TRBV9 and TRBJ2-1; possibly TRBD2 for D (6 bases). CDR1 and CDR2 (germline): SGDLS, YYNGEE. This CDR3 region has 16 residues. Trimming shortened V by 7 bases and J by 0 bases, and 17 bases separated the two germline ends. CDR3 loop: CASGTGVSPSYNEQFF. The CDR3 region has the DNA TGTGCCAGCGGTACGGGGGTCTCCCCCTCCTACAATGAGCAGTTCTTC.

This rearrangement joins TRBV9 to TRBJ1-6; TRBD1 is a possible D gene (6 bases). The CDR3 covers 17 residues. In germline, CDR1 is SGDLS, CDR2 YYNGEE. V lost 3 bases and J lost 3, with 16 bases in between. The CDR3 DNA is TGTGCCAGCAGCGCAGAAGAAACAGGGCTCTATAATTCACCCCTCCACTTT. This sequence encodes CASSAEETGLYNSPLHF.

There are a few counts of this clone. The rearrangement uses TRBV10-1 and TRBJ1-4, with TRBD1 matching over 8 bases. Germline-derived CDR1 and CDR2 are WNHNN and SYGVQD (reference sequence). Trimming removed 4 bases from V and 8 bases from J; junction bases left unmatched: 12. The CDR3 has 16 amino acids. The CDR3 region has the DNA TGCGCCAGCAGTGGGAGTCAGGGGGCGATTAGGGAAAAACTGTTTTTT. It encodes CASSGSQGAIREKLFF.

CDR3 sequence reads: CASSLSRVTGRDYGYTF. CDR3 nucleotides: TGTGCCAGCAGTTTAAGTCGGGTGACAGGGCGGGACTATGGCTACACCTTC. The chain joins TRBV27 to TRBJ1-2, with 7 nucleotides matching TRBD1. The germline V gene encodes CDR1 MNHEY and CDR2 SMNVEV (reference sequence). J gave up 3 bases and V 2 bases, and 12 bases lay outside the gene matches. The CDR3 contains 17 residues.

This clone was counted a few times. The chain recombines TRBV28 with TRBJ1-4, with D unresolved. V lost 4 bases, J lost 5 bases, and 17 bases lay in between. Germline V gene data show CDR1 as MDHEN and CDR2 as SYDVKM. The CDR3 totals 16 residues. The CDR3 reads CASSSAAVAPNEKLFF. CDR3 DNA: TGTGCCAGCAGTTCTGCTGCGGTGGCTCCGAATGAAAAACTGTTTTTT.

This clone was recorded once. The chain links TRBV5-1 to TRBJ1-1; 8 nucleotides agree with TRBD1. The CDR3 contains 15 residues. Trimming at V came to 4 bases and at J to 4 bases, leaving 9 bases not matched to a gene. Per germline, CDR1 SGHRS and CDR2 YFSETQ. The CDR3 DNA reads as TGCGCCAGCAGCCGGTCCCAGGGGGCTGGCACTGAAGCTTTCTTT. This translates into CASSRSQGAGTEAFF.

The chain joins TRBV7-2 to TRBJ2-1, with 8 nucleotides matching TRBD1. This CDR3 has 14 amino acids. Germline CDR1 SGHTA, CDR2 FQGNSA. The trim removed 5 bases at V and 6 bases at J, leaving 6 bases unmatched. The CDR3 sequence: CASSPGTGSNEQFF. Written as DNA, the CDR3 is TGTGCCAGCAGCCCCGGGACAGGTAGCAATGAGCAGTTCTTC.